This TCR beta chain was sequenced during a study of synovial regulatory T cells in juvenile arthritis. Regarding the study as a whole: iaTreg cells shared more CDR3 sequences with synovial Tregs than other blood Tregs did. Synovial Teff and blood CPL repertoires partially overlapped with iaTreg TCR repertoires, which were largely patient-private. TCR diversity was lower in inflammation-associated blood Treg cells than in other blood Treg cells.

Patients had median age approximately 12 years, range about 2.1-25. Profiling relied on immunoSEQ multiplex PCR, and the TCRdb table lists in-frame clones only, not all of them. The repertoire table contains roughly 9,100 clones. This CDR3 is built from 15 residues. The entry carries no DNA sequence. In germline, CDR1 is SQVTM, CDR2 ANQGSEA. In regard to this clone: No antigen is known for it.

The origin of this receptor is a donor aged 2-35 years with juvenile idiopathic arthritis. The chain carries TRBV29-1 and TRBJ2-6. The specimen sequenced was Treg cells from blood. Noted subset: remaining (HLA-DR-negative) circulating blood Treg cells. The CDR3 sequence is CSVGSHSSGANVLTF.